Sequencing of this T cell receptor beta chain was carried out in a study of cytomegalovirus exposure and HLA in healthy donors. Whole-study findings and limits: Links to common viral pathogens appeared, in a later analysis, for several of the most significant clusters.

PCR primers comprised 60 Vbeta and 13 Jbeta primers. The data were produced by immunoSEQ multiplex PCR, yet TCRdb's version contains in-frame clones alone and is incomplete. The data contain under 150,000 clones, roughly 79% of them singletons. On this clone: What it binds is not known.

The CDR3 has 15 amino acids. Germline-derived CDR1 and CDR2 are MGHDK and SYGVNS. V dropped 4 bases and J dropped 6; count of bases not matched to a gene: 5. This clonotype was obtained from a woman in her forties in good health and CMV-seronegative. The chain has TRBV25-1 and TRBJ2-1; 11 bases agree with TRBD2. Sequenced input: PBMCs. The CDR3 here is CASSGRLAGPNEQFF. The CDR3 bases are TGTGCCAGCAGTGGTCGACTAGCGGGACCCAATGAGCAGTTCTTC.